The sequence of this T cell receptor (beta chain) was determined in a study of T cell repertoires in cytomegalovirus infection. Overall study: Recently identified HLA-C-restricted CMV epitopes and well-studied HLA-B-restricted CMV epitopes were used by the study. Evidence of both CMV infection and a matching HLA type came from public TCR beta signatures. Whole-study results and caveats: The response measured ex vivo was dominated by TCR beta clonotypes (HLA-C-restricted and CMV-specific).

Via MiXCR, TCRdb re-called the reads, giving one row per CDR3 protein. In the table there are 200,000 to 250,000 distinct CDR3 sequences, around 35% of which are singletons. In germline, CDR1 is MNHEY, CDR2 SMNVEV (reference sequence). The CDR3 has 14 residues. Deletions cut 3 bases from V and 3 bases from J, with 12 bases between. This clonotype was detected only once. Its matching antigen is unknown. This specimen was CD8+ T cells from cultured PBMCs, taken from culture after CMV antigen stimulation. The sequence derives from a human donor in good health (CMV status not recorded). Some clones in this sample may be carry-over from other donors' samples. The chain couples TRBV27 to TRBJ2-7, with D perhaps TRBD1 (5 bases). Here the CDR3 DNA reads TGTGCCAGCAGTTTTGCGCAGGGAAACTACGAGCAGTACTTC. Amino acids: CASSFAQGNYEQYF.